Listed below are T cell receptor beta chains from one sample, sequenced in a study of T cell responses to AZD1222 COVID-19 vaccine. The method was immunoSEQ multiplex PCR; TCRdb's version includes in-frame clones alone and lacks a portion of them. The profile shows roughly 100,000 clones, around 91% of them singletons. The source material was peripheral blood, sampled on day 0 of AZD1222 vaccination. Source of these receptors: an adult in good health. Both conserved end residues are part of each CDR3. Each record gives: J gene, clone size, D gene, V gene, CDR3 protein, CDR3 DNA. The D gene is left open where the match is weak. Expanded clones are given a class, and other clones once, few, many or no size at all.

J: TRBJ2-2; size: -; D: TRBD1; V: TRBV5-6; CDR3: CASSPGGGGSDTGELFF; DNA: TGTGCCAGCAGCCCAGGGGGCGGCGGTAGCGACACCGGGGAGCTGTTTTTT
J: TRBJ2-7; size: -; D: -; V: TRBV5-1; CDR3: CASSSDGDGYEQYF; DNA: TGCGCCAGCAGCTCGGACGGGGACGGCTACGAGCAGTACTTC
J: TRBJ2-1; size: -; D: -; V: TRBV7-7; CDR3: CASSVGLNNEQFF; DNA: TGTGCCAGCAGCGTTGGACTAAACAATGAGCAGTTCTTC
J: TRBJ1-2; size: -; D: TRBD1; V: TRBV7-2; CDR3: CASSPGTGKGYTF; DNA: TGTGCCAGCAGCCCCGGGACAGGGAAAGGCTACACCTTC
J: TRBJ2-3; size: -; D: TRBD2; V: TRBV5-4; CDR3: CASSSALTSGSTDTQYF; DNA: TGTGCCAGCAGCTCCGCCTTGACTAGCGGGAGTACAGATACGCAGTATTTT
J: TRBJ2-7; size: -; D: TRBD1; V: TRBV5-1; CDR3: CASSNPGTGVGSYEQYF; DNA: TGCGCCAGCAGCAATCCCGGGACAGGGGTCGGGTCCTACGAGCAGTACTTC
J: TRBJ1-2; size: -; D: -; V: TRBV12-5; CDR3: CASGSSVGYGYTF; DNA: TGTGCTAGTGGTTCCTCGGTTGGCTATGGCTACACCTTC
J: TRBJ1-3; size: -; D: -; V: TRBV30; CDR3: CAWSAKSSGNTIYF; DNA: TGTGCCTGGAGCGCTAAGAGCTCTGGAAACACCATATATTTT
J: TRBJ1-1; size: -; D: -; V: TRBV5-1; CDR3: CASSDYGESGEAFF; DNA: TGCGCCAGCAGCGACTACGGGGAGTCTGGTGAAGCTTTCTTT
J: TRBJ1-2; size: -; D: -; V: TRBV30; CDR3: CAWRAGGVTF; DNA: TGTGCCTGGAGGGCCGGCGGAGTAACCTTC
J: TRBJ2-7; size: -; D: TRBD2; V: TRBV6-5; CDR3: CASASGTSYIYEQYF; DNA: TGTGCCAGCGCCTCCGGGACTAGCTATATCTACGAGCAGTACTTC
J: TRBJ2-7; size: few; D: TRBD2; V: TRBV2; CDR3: CASSEVAGAYEQYF; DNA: TGTGCCAGCAGTGAGGTAGCGGGAGCCTACGAGCAGTACTTC
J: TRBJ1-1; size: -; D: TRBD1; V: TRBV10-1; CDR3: CANKLTGRTEAFF; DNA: TGCGCCAACAAACTGACAGGGCGCACTGAAGCTTTCTTT
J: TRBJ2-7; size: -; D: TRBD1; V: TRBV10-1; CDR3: CASSDWGQGSYEQYF; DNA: TGCGCCAGCAGTGATTGGGGACAGGGTTCCTACGAGCAGTACTTC
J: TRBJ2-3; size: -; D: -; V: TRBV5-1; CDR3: CASSLAQDIDTQYF; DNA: TGCGCCAGCAGCTTGGCCCAGGATATAGATACGCAGTATTTT
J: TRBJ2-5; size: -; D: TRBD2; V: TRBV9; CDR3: CASSPRPGLARETQYF; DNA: TGTGCCAGCAGCCCCCGACCGGGACTAGCTAGAGAGACCCAGTACTTC
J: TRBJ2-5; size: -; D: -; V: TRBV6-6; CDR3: CASSQGRPETQYF; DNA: TGTGCCAGCAGCCAGGGAAGGCCCGAGACCCAGTACTTC
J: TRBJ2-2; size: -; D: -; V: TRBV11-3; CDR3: CASSLLRDKGGTGELFF; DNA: TGTGCCAGCAGCCTACTCCGGGACAAAGGCGGGACCGGGGAGCTGTTTTTT
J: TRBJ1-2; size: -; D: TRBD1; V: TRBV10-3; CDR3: CAISGQGAGGYTF; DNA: TGTGCCATCAGTGGCCAGGGGGCCGGTGGCTACACCTTC
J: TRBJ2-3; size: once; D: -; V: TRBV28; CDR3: CASSPPVGTDTQYF; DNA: TGTGCCAGCAGTCCCCCTGTGGGCACAGATACGCAGTATTTT
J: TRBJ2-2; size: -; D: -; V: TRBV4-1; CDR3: CASSATPDWAGELFF; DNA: TGCGCCAGCAGCGCTACCCCAGACTGGGCCGGGGAGCTGTTTTTT
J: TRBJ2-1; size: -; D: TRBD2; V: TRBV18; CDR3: CASSPWTSGSGEQFF; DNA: TGTGCCAGCTCACCGTGGACTAGCGGGAGTGGTGAGCAGTTCTTC
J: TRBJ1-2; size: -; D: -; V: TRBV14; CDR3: CASSQGSLVSTF; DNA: TGTGCCAGCAGCCAAGGATCCCTAGTATCCACCTTC
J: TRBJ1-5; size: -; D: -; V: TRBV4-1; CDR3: CASSQGGGGTTAQHF; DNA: TGCGCCAGCAGCCAAGGAGGCGGGGGCACCACCGCCCAGCATTTT
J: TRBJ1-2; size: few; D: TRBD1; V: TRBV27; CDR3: CASSSLPGTGGGGYGYTF; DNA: TGTGCCAGCAGTTCCCTTCCCGGGACAGGAGGGGGGGGCTATGGCTACACCTTC
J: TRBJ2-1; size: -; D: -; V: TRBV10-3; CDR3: CAISESRGWGRNEQFF; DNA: TGTGCCATCAGTGAGTCAAGGGGATGGGGGCGCAATGAGCAGTTCTTC
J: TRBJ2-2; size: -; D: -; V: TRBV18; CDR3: CASAPRTGELFF; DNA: TGTGCCAGTGCGCCCCGGACCGGGGAGCTGTTTTTT
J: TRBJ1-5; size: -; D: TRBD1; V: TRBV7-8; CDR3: CASSLAGTGSQPQHF; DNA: TGTGCCAGCAGCTTAGCCGGGACAGGGTCTCAGCCCCAGCATTTT
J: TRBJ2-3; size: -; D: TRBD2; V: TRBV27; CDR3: CASSFLAGSTDTQYF; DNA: TGTGCCAGCAGTTTCCTAGCGGGGAGCACAGATACGCAGTATTTT
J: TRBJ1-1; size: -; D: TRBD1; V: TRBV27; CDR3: CASKGQGYTEAFF; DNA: TGTGCCAGCAAGGGACAGGGGTACACTGAAGCTTTCTTT
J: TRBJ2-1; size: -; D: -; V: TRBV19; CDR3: CATLPTSRPSGEQFF; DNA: TGTGCCACCCTACCCACTAGCAGGCCCTCTGGTGAGCAGTTCTTC